These 24 T cell receptor beta chains originate from one sample sequenced in a study of T cells in Graves' hyperthyroidism and ophthalmopathy. TCR beta CDR3 region amplification was performed from RNA transcripts. First-round RT-PCR with HTBI primers amplified the TCR CDR3 region. TCRdb re-analysed the multiplex PCR reads in MiXCR, keeping a single row per CDR3 protein. The table lists almost 600,000 distinct CDR3 sequences, around 46% of them singletons. What was sequenced was peripheral blood or thyroid tissue (not recorded which). These receptors all stem from a young woman with Graves' hyperthyroidism.

This chain links TRBV5-4 with TRBJ1-1; weak D call: TRBD1 (5 bases). V shed 4 bases and J shed 4 bases, with 20 bases lying between them. The CDR3 sequence is 16 residues long. Germline CDR1 is SGHNT and CDR2 is YYREEE (reference sequence). The CDR3 coding sequence is TGTGCCAGCAGCCCATCAGGGACGGAGAGACGCACTGAAGCTTTCTTT. Its protein is CASSPSGTERRTEAFF.

This rearrangement joins TRBV2 to TRBJ1-3; 8 nucleotides match TRBD2. The DNA end lines up better with TRBJ2-3; the J call may be wrong. CDR1 is SNHLY and CDR2 is FYNNEI in the germline V gene. This CDR3 has 16 residues. The CDR3 sequence: CASSGKAGDGTDTQYF. The CDR3 DNA is TGTGCCAGCAGTGGGAAAGCGGGAGATGGCACAGATACGCAGTATTTT.

There are a few counts of this clonotype. The chain employs TRBV7-9 and TRBJ2-3; no reliable D call. Trimming took 9 bases from V and 1 from J, leaving 11 bases between them. CDR3 size: 13 residues. The germline V gene has CDR1 SEHNR and CDR2 FQNEAQ (reference sequence). This CDR3 reads CASTPTRTDTQYF. In nucleotides, the CDR3 is TGTGCCAGTACTCCGACTCGCACAGATACGCAGTATTTT.

The chain uses TRBV20-1 and TRBJ2-1; D remains unclear. Germline V gives CDR1 DFQATT, CDR2 SNEGSKA (reference sequence). The CDR3 contains 11 residues. V was pared by 4 bases and J by 5 bases, with 6 bases between. CDR3 sequence reads: CSANGNNEQFF. CDR3 in DNA: TGCAGTGCTAACGGAAACAATGAGCAGTTCTTC.

Ten or more counts support this clonotype. This rearrangement joins TRBV20-1 to TRBJ2-7; 9 bases match TRBD2. Germline trimming cut 5 bases from V and 2 bases from J; bases unmatched to any gene: 7. Germline V gene sequence: CDR1 DFQATT, CDR2 SNEGSKA (reference sequence). This CDR3 has 14 amino acids. The DNA of the CDR3 is TGCAGTGCTTCAGGACTAGCGCTAACCTACGAGCAGTACTTC. It yields the protein CSASGLALTYEQYF.

This clonotype has ten or more counts. The chain has TRBV7-9 and TRBJ1-5; TRBD1 is a possible D gene (6 bases). From germline, CDR1 is SEHNR and CDR2 FQNEAQ (reference sequence). The CDR3 covers 14 residues. Trimming shortened V by 1 base and J by 4 bases, and 8 bases separated the two germline ends. CDR3 residues: CASSLGQENQPQHF. The CDR3, as DNA: TGTGCCAGCAGCTTAGGACAGGAAAATCAGCCCCAGCATTTT.

To note about this clonotype: Since no conserved phenylalanine or tryptophan closes the CDR3, a read error is the likely cause. V gene TRBV7-3 combines with J gene TRBJ2-5, with D unclear. The J call may be in error: the DNA end matches TRBJ2-1 better. The CDR3 has 14 amino acids. The germline CDR1 and CDR2 sequences are SGHTA and FQGTGA. CDR3 nucleotide sequence: TGTGCCAGCAGCTTAACAGGCGTTTCGAATGAGCAGTTCTTG. Its translation is CASSLTGVSNEQFL.

This clonotype has at least ten counts. As DNA, the CDR3 is TGCAGCGCGACCTCCCCTAGGGGGCTAACCGGGGAGCTGTTTTTT. Its protein product is CSATSPRGLTGELFF. The chain employs TRBV29-1 and TRBJ2-2; 7 bases align to TRBD1. This CDR3 has 15 residues. The ends lost 7 bases at V and 5 bases at J; junction bases unmatched: 13. Germline-derived CDR1 and CDR2 are SQVTM and ANQGSEA.

V gene TRBV2 combines with J gene TRBJ2-2, with D perhaps matching TRBD1 (5 bases). The CDR3 is 15 amino acids. Trimming pared 6 bases from V and 11 bases from J, leaving 22 bases between. In germline, CDR1 is SNHLY, CDR2 FYNNEI. CDR3 in amino acids: CASSQQGSLDGELFF. CDR3 nucleotide sequence: TGTGCCAGCAGCCAGCAGGGTTCTCTTGACGGTGAGCTGTTTTTT.

This chain joins TRBV7-6 and TRBJ2-3; 12 positions agree with TRBD2. The J segment lost 2 bases and the V segment lost 1 base, leaving 4 bases of the junction unmatched. This CDR3 has 17 amino acids. The germline gives CDR1 SGHVS, CDR2 FNYEAQ. In DNA form, the CDR3 reads TGTGCCAGCAGCTTAGGACTAGCGGGAGTTCTCACAGATACGCAGTATTTT. Protein product: CASSLGLAGVLTDTQYF.

This clonotype was seen a few times. V is TRBV28 and J is TRBJ2-7; TRBD2 matches 7 bases. The germline CDR1 and CDR2 sequences are MDHEN and SYDVKM. The CDR3 spans 15 residues. The V and J ends lost 8 bases and 1 base, in that order; junction bases with no gene match: 11. The CDR3 DNA is TGTGCCAGCTCCCTGGGGGGGGTTGAGTCCTACGAGCAGTACTTC. Residues: CASSLGGVESYEQYF.

J is TRBJ1-2 and V is TRBV10-3; possible D gene TRBD1, 5 bases. This CDR3 spans 15 amino acids. The V gene's germline CDR1 is ENHRY and CDR2 SYGVKD. V was trimmed by 8 bases and J by 6 bases, leaving 22 bases between them. In nucleotides, the CDR3 is TGTGCCATCCCCAGGACGATAGGGGTTTTGGATGGCTACACCTTC. Translated: CAIPRTIGVLDGYTF.

This clonotype was observed at least ten times. CDR3: CAITYPADLTYEQYF. Written as DNA, the CDR3 is TGTGCCATCACATACCCGGCGGACTTAACCTACGAGCAGTACTTC. The V gene is TRBV19, the J gene TRBJ2-7, with D possibly matching TRBD2 (5 bases). Germline-derived CDR1 and CDR2 are LNHDA and SQIVND (reference sequence). V was shortened by 10 bases and J by 2 bases, with 21 bases between the two germline ends. The CDR3 spans 15 residues.

There are many counts of this clonotype. The V and J genes are TRBV3-1 and TRBJ2-7, with TRBD2 as a possible D gene (5 bases). Germline CDR1 and CDR2: LGHDT and YNNKEL (reference sequence). Trimming left V 0 bases short and J 7 bases short, with 10 bases between. CDR3 length equals 13 residues. CDR3 loop: CASSQEWGVEQYF. DNA of the CDR3: TGTGCCAGCAGCCAAGAGTGGGGAGTAGAGCAGTACTTC.

As regards this clonotype: This may stem from a read error, because a much larger clone lies one nucleotide away. The J gene is TRBJ2-7, the V gene TRBV6-4, with 8 bases fitting TRBD1. Losses at the gene ends were 6 bases for V and 1 base for J; bases not matched to a gene: 8. The germline V gene encodes CDR1 MRHNA and CDR2 SNTAGT. CDR3 size: 15 residues. The CDR3 DNA reads as TGTGCCAGCAGGAGGGACAGGAACCCTTCCTACGAGCAGTACTTC. It yields the protein CASRRDRNPSYEQYF.

V usage is TRBV2 and J usage is TRBJ1-4; D gene unclear. Germline values: CDR1 SNHLY, CDR2 FYNNEI. This CDR3 comprises 16 residues. Trimming left V 4 bases short and J 8 bases short, with 20 bases between. Here the CDR3 DNA reads TGTGCCAGCAGTGCTAGAGATCGGGTAGTAGGGGAAAAACTGTTTTTT. As protein: CASSARDRVVGEKLFF.

This clonotype was seen ten or more times. Here the CDR3 omits its conserved ending phenylalanine or tryptophan, so a read error is the likely source. The limits of the CDR3 on the DNA are not certain, so only TCRdb's listed CDR3 is given. V and J are TRBV9 and TRBJ1-2. Both ends counted, the CDR3 spans 8 residues. Germline V gives CDR1 SGDLS, CDR2 YYNGEE. This CDR3 reads CAVLAGLI.

This clonotype was seen ten or more times. This chain joins TRBV2 and TRBJ1-2; D is unresolved. Trimming left V 4 bases short and J 8 bases short, with 8 bases between. Germline CDR1 and CDR2: SNHLY and FYNNEI. CDR3 length: 11 amino acids. The chain's CDR3 is CASSVVGGYTF. Here the CDR3 DNA reads TGTGCCAGCAGTGTTGTAGGGGGCTACACCTTC.

The chain recombines TRBV7-9 with TRBJ2-3; 8 bases fit TRBD2. V was clipped by 5 bases and J by 0 bases; unmatched bases: 4. Germline V gives CDR1 SEHNR, CDR2 FQNEAQ (reference sequence). The CDR3 runs to 15 residues. As DNA, the CDR3 is TGTGCCAGCAGCGCGACTAGCGAAAGCACAGATACGCAGTATTTT. This translates into CASSATSESTDTQYF.

This clonotype was detected many times. The chain is built from TRBV6-5 and TRBJ2-7, with TRBD1 matching over 9 bases. CDR3 size: 15 residues. CDR1 is MNHEY, CDR2 SVGAGI, per germline. Trimming cost V 4 bases and J 2 bases; bases outside gene matches: 6. CDR3 coding DNA: TGTGCCAGCAGTTCCCGGGACAGGGCCGCCTACGAGCAGTACTTC. It codes for CASSSRDRAAYEQYF.

Ten or more counts support this clonotype. The chain joins TRBV7-9 to TRBJ2-7; TRBD2 might be the D (5 bases). Trimming stripped 4 bases from V and 7 bases from J, with 11 bases between. The CDR3 contains 12 residues. Germline CDR1 reads SEHNR; CDR2 reads FQNEAQ (reference sequence). CDR3 residues: CASSSGSGEQYF. The CDR3 DNA reads as TGTGCCAGCAGCTCCGGCTCGGGAGAGCAGTACTTC.

This clonotype was found many times. CDR3 amino acids: CASSLDVAELQYF. The CDR3 DNA is TGTGCCAGCAGCTTAGATGTCGCTGAGCTGCAGTACTTC. This chain uses TRBV7-2 with TRBJ2-7; D is unresolved. Germline V gene data show CDR1 as SGHTA and CDR2 as FQGNSA. V lost 1 base to trimming and J lost 9 bases, with 13 bases between them. The CDR3 runs to 13 residues.

In the case of this clonotype: This may come from a read error, since a much larger clone is one base off. This chain links TRBV27 with TRBJ1-4; tentatively, D is TRBD1 (5 bases). CDR1 and CDR2 (germline): MNHEY, SMNVEV (reference sequence). The CDR3 covers 14 residues. The CDR3 region has the DNA TGTGCCAGCAGACGGGGCACGATAGTCGAAAAACTGTCTTTT. Translated: CASRRGTIVEKLSF. The whole variable domain, remainder taken from reference TRBV27 and TRBJ1-4, is EAQVTQNPRYLITVTGKKLTVTCSQNMNHEYMSWYRQDPGLGLRQIYYSMNVEVTDKGDVPEGYKVSRKEKRNFPLILESPSPNQTSLYFCASRRGTIVEKLSFGSGTQLSVL.

This clonotype was recorded many times. The chain has TRBV4-2 and TRBJ2-5; D ambiguous. The CDR3 is 15 residues long. Germline lookup yields CDR1 LGHNA and CDR2 YNFKEQ. The ends were cut back, 1 base at V and 1 base at J, with 10 bases in the middle. The CDR3 sequence: CASSQARALQETQYF. CDR3 DNA: TGTGCCAGCAGCCAAGCCCGAGCTCTCCAAGAGACCCAGTACTTC.